A selection of T cell receptor beta chains follows, all from one sample in a study of blood T cells in healthy people across ages. TCRdb itself ran the 5' RACE reads through MiXCR, one entry per CDR3 protein. The top ten clones hold 9.4% of a sample with roughly 800,000 distinct CDR3 sequences, about 25% of them seen once. This same sample was also taken into another study, of T cells of mothers and their children.

Material: blood. These receptors were obtained from a boy aged 10-17 years in good health. Each CDR3 is given with its conserved first and last residue. A D gene is named only where the DNA matches it firmly. A clone size is listed for some rows: how often the clone was seen (once, few, many), or a class if it is expanded.

D gene	V gene	clone size	J gene	CDR3 protein	CDR3 DNA
-	TRBV28	-	TRBJ2-5	CASSFIVTGAQYF	TGTGCCAGCAGTTTCATCGTAACGGGTGCCCAGTACTTC
-	TRBV29-1	-	TRBJ2-2	CSVRDLNTGELFF	TGCAGCGTCCGGGACTTAAACACCGGGGAGCTGTTTTTT
-	TRBV27	few	TRBJ2-5	CASSWAPGETQYF	TGTGCCAGCAGTTGGGCCCCCGGGGAGACCCAGTACTTC
TRBD1	TRBV5-1	-	TRBJ2-1	CASSLLGQGYYNEQFF	TGCGCCAGCAGCTTGCTTGGACAGGGCTACTACAATGAGCAGTTCTTC
-	TRBV12-3/TRBV12-4	few	TRBJ2-7	CASSRAWRQDEQYF	TGTGCCAGCAGTCGGGCGTGGAGGCAGGACGAGCAGTACTTC
-	TRBV6-5	-	TRBJ2-1	CASSYFNEQFF	TGTGCCAGCAGTTACTTCAATGAGCAGTTCTTC
-	TRBV5-6	-	TRBJ2-1	CASSLGTFLGGHEQFF	TGTGCCAGCAGCTTGGGGACATTCCTCGGCGGGCATGAGCAGTTCTTC
TRBD2	TRBV28	few	TRBJ2-3	CASSSYGSGSTDTQYF	TGTGCCAGCAGTTCCTACGGTAGCGGGAGCACAGATACGCAGTATTTT
-	TRBV10-3	few	TRBJ1-1	CAISEGWNTEAFF	TGTGCCATCAGTGAGGGGTGGAACACTGAAGCTTTCTTT
TRBD1	TRBV4-2	few	TRBJ1-1	CASSPGGFGPTEAFF	TGTGCCAGCAGCCCAGGGGGTTTCGGGCCCACTGAAGCTTTCTTT
-	TRBV12-3/TRBV12-4	-	TRBJ2-3	CASSLVADTDTQYF	TGTGCCAGCAGTTTAGTCGCAGACACAGATACGCAGTATTTT
TRBD2	TRBV9	-	TRBJ2-3	CASSVSVAGDTQYF	TGTGCCAGCAGCGTAAGTGTAGCGGGAGATACGCAGTATTTT
TRBD2	TRBV20-1	few	TRBJ2-3	CSARVLKAGGSDTQYF	TGCAGTGCTAGAGTCCTCAAAGCGGGAGGATCAGATACGCAGTATTTT
-	TRBV27	-	TRBJ1-1	CASSLGPTARKAFF	TGTGCCAGCAGTTTAGGTCCGACCGCACGGAAAGCTTTCTTT
TRBD1	TRBV29-1	few	TRBJ1-4	CSVRGQPNEKLFF	TGCAGCGTTCGGGGACAGCCTAATGAAAAACTGTTTTTT
-	TRBV24-1	few	TRBJ2-5	CATSELARETQYF	TGTGCCACCAGTGAACTAGCCCGGGAGACCCAGTACTTC
-	TRBV20-1	few	TRBJ2-7	CSAQDLTYEQYF	TGCAGTGCTCAGGACCTCACCTACGAGCAGTACTTC
-	TRBV28	-	TRBJ1-4	CASSFHILNEKLFF	TGTGCCAGCAGTTTCCACATCCTTAATGAAAAACTGTTTTTT
-	TRBV6-2/TRBV6-3	few	TRBJ2-2	CASSLRTDVRNTGELFF	TGTGCCAGCAGTTTACGTACTGACGTACGAAACACCGGGGAGCTGTTTTTT
TRBD1	TRBV7-9	-	TRBJ1-4	CASSQRQGAEEKLFF	TGTGCCAGCAGCCAACGACAGGGGGCAGAAGAAAAACTGTTTTTT
-	TRBV5-1	-	TRBJ2-5	CASSSLGIETQYF	TGCGCCAGCAGCTCGTTGGGGATTGAGACCCAGTACTTC
-	TRBV20-1	-	TRBJ1-2	CSARDSGRNGYTF	TGCAGTGCTCGGGACTCGGGGAGGAATGGCTACACCTTC
-	TRBV7-9	few	TRBJ2-5	CASSLGPGLETQYF	TGTGCCAGCAGCCTAGGACCAGGGTTAGAGACCCAGTACTTC
-	TRBV28	-	TRBJ2-1	CASSLTVGSYNEQFF	TGTGCCAGCAGTTTAACGGTAGGGTCCTACAATGAGCAGTTCTTC
TRBD2	TRBV9	few	TRBJ2-5	CASGGASVQETQYF	TGTGCCTCCGGGGGGGCTAGCGTCCAAGAGACCCAGTACTTC
TRBD1	TRBV7-9	-	TRBJ1-2	CASVRDRTNYGYTF	TGTGCCAGCGTTAGGGACAGGACTAACTATGGCTACACCTTC